These 27 T cell receptor beta chains originate from one sample sequenced in a study of T cell responses to AZD1222 COVID-19 vaccine. Repertoires were generated with immunoSEQ multiplex PCR, while TCRdb's copy carries only in-frame clones and drops some. The table has 100,000 to 150,000 clones, 88% seen once; the top ten hold approximately 4%. The sample consisted of peripheral blood, taken on day 0 of AZD1222 vaccination. Receptors were obtained from an adult in good health.

The V and J genes are TRBV9 and TRBJ1-2, with 7 bases matching TRBD1. Germline V gene data show CDR1 as SGDLS and CDR2 as YYNGEE. The CDR3 is 15 amino acids. V dropped 6 bases and J dropped 5; count of bases not matched to a gene: 13. The DNA for the CDR3 is TGTGCCAGCACCGCCCAGGGGGAAGGGTTTTATGGCTACACCTTC. This codes for CASTAQGEGFYGYTF.

The rearrangement uses TRBV27 and TRBJ2-7; D is perhaps TRBD1 (7 bases). The CDR3 contains 14 residues. V was cut by 6 bases and J by 4 bases, with 16 bases left in between. Per the germline V gene, CDR1 is MNHEY and CDR2 is SMNVEV (reference sequence). The DNA for the CDR3 is TGTGCCAGCAGGAAGGGGGCAGCGGGTTACGAGCAGTACTTC. Translating it yields CASRKGAAGYEQYF.

Only one count was recorded for this clone. V is TRBV27 and J is TRBJ2-7; D might be TRBD2 (6 bases). CDR1 and CDR2 from the germline V gene are MNHEY and SMNVEV (reference sequence). The CDR3 runs to 11 residues. V lost 8 bases, J lost 6 bases, and 11 bases lay in between. The CDR3 region is CASVGGGEQYF. In nucleotides, the CDR3 is TGTGCCAGCGTGGGAGGAGGCGAGCAGTACTTC.

This clone was observed a single time. The rearrangement joins TRBV19 to TRBJ2-1; D remains ambiguous. This CDR3 is 10 amino acids long. Germline CDR1 LNHDA, CDR2 SQIVND (reference sequence). Trimming pared 8 bases from V and 4 bases from J, leaving 3 bases between. This CDR3 is CASGYNEQFF. The CDR3 nucleotides are TGTGCCAGTGGGTACAATGAGCAGTTCTTC. Filled out from reference TRBV19 and TRBJ2-1, the complete variable domain reads DGGITQSPKYLFRKEGQNVTLSCEQNLNHDAMYWYRQDPGQGLRLIYYSQIVNDFQKGDIAEGYSVSREKKESFPLTVTSAQKNPTAFYLCASGYNEQFFGPGTRLTVL.

The chain carries TRBV11-3 and TRBJ1-2, with D unresolved. With 3 bases removed from V and 3 bases from J, the gap between germline ends came to 8 bases. This CDR3 has 13 residues. The V gene's germline CDR1 is SGHNT and CDR2 YENEEA. The CDR3, as DNA: TGTGCCAGCAGCTTCGGGGAGGACTATGGCTACACCTTC. Translated, it gives CASSFGEDYGYTF.

This clone was seen more than once but under ten times. This sequence joins TRBV9 and TRBJ1-5; D is ambiguous. Trimming stripped 7 bases from V and 0 bases from J, with 14 bases between. Looked up from germline, CDR1 is SGDLS and CDR2 is YYNGEE. This CDR3 contains 15 residues. The CDR3 here is CASGKAAFSNQPQHF. DNA of the CDR3: TGTGCCAGCGGTAAGGCAGCTTTTAGCAATCAGCCCCAGCATTTT.

This clone was seen once. The rearrangement uses TRBV5-1 and TRBJ1-2; D unresolved. Trimming removed 3 bases at V and 2 bases at J, with 8 bases between. Per germline, CDR1 SGHRS and CDR2 YFSETQ. The CDR3 is 13 residues long. The CDR3 loop reads CASSSDGNYGYTF. In nucleotides, the CDR3 is TGCGCCAGCAGCTCGGACGGGAACTATGGCTACACCTTC. The whole variable domain, remainder taken from reference TRBV5-1 and TRBJ1-2, is KAGVTQTPRYLIKTRGQQVTLSCSPISGHRSVSWYQQTPGQGLQFLFEYFSETQRNKGNFPGRFSGRQFSNSRSEMNVSTLELGDSALYLCASSSDGNYGYTFGSGTRLTVV.

The chain is built from TRBV7-7 and TRBJ2-5, with 9 positions matching TRBD2. Germline loops: CDR1 SSHAT, CDR2 FNYEAQ (reference sequence). The V gene end was trimmed by 5 bases and the J gene end by 1 base; junction bases not matched to a gene: 2. The CDR3 runs to 14 residues. The CDR3 nucleotides read TGTGCCAGCAGCCTACTAGCGGGCCAAGAGACCCAGTACTTC. Its protein product is CASSLLAGQETQYF.

The chain has TRBV19 and TRBJ1-2, with D tentatively TRBD1 (5 bases). This CDR3 is 14 amino acids long. Per the germline V gene, CDR1 is LNHDA and CDR2 is SQIVND (reference sequence). Trimming removed 4 bases from V and 4 bases from J, with 13 bases in between. In nucleotides, the CDR3 is TGTGCCAGTAGTACGACCGGGACGGCCTATGGCTACACCTTC. Encoded protein: CASSTTGTAYGYTF.

Note on this clone: One end of the junction varies from germline; a read error may be responsible. V gene TRBV7-2 combines with J gene TRBJ1-4, with D possibly matching TRBD1 (5 bases). Germline CDR1 reads SGHTA; CDR2 reads FQGNSA. The CDR3 consists of 16 residues. CDR3 sequence (DNA): TGTGTCAGCAGCTTAGCATGGGGCGGTGGTAATGAAAAACTGTTTTTT. It translates to CVSSLAWGGGNEKLFF.

The rearrangement uses TRBV9 and TRBJ1-2, with 7 bases identical to TRBD1. V was clipped by 0 bases and J by 4 bases; unmatched bases: 3. This CDR3 has 14 amino acids. Germline V gives CDR1 SGDLS, CDR2 YYNGEE. In nucleotides, the CDR3 is TGTGCCAGCAGCGTAGAGACAGGGACCTATGGCTACACCTTC. Amino acids: CASSVETGTYGYTF. The variable domain in full, with the rest retrieved from reference TRBV9 and TRBJ1-2, is DSGVTQTPKHLITATGQRVTLRCSPRSGDLSVYWYQQSLDQGLQFLIQYYNGEERAKGNILERFSAQQFPDLHSELNLSSLELGDSALYFCASSVETGTYGYTFGSGTRLTVV.

This clone was detected once. This rearrangement joins TRBV27 to TRBJ2-1, with a possible D match to TRBD2 (5 bases). V was shortened by 3 bases and J by 6 bases, with 15 bases between the two germline ends. The length of the CDR3 is 15 residues. Per the germline V gene, CDR1 is MNHEY and CDR2 is SMNVEV (reference sequence). The CDR3 DNA reads as TGTGCCAGCAGTTTGGCCCTCCGGGGTTCCAATGAGCAGTTCTTC. This codes for CASSLALRGSNEQFF.

This chain links TRBV27 with TRBJ1-1, with a possible D match to TRBD1 (6 bases). Trimming removed 10 bases from V and 4 bases from J, with 19 bases in between. Germline V gene lookup returns CDR1 MNHEY and CDR2 SMNVEV (reference sequence). The CDR3 covers 14 residues. CDR3 residues: CATSRGALGTEAFF. In DNA form, the CDR3 reads TGTGCCACCTCGCGGGGGGCGCTGGGCACTGAAGCTTTCTTT.

Note on this clone: Other DNA sequences in the sample encode the same CDR3. The V call is TRBV5-4, the J call TRBJ2-1, with D possibly TRBD1 on 6 matching bases. CDR1 and CDR2 from the germline V gene are SGHNT and YYREEE (reference sequence). The CDR3 length is 12 residues. The V end was cut by 4 bases, the J end by 6 bases, with 8 bases between. The CDR3 region has the DNA TGTGCCAGCAGCCTAGGGGGCAATGAGCAGTTCTTC. It is translated as CASSLGGNEQFF.

This chain connects TRBV18 to TRBJ2-1, with TRBD1 identical over 10 bases. V was pared by 6 bases and J by 6 bases, with 8 bases of the junction left unmatched. CDR1 is KGHSH, CDR2 LQKENI, per germline. The CDR3 spans 15 residues. CDR3 in amino acids: CASSRAGTGANEQFF. The CDR3 DNA is TGTGCCAGCTCTCGCGCCGGGACAGGGGCCAATGAGCAGTTCTTC.

This chain links TRBV5-6 with TRBJ2-5; 8 nucleotides match TRBD2. Germline V CDR1 and CDR2: SGHDT, YYEEEE. The CDR3 runs to 15 residues. J gave up 2 bases and V 5 bases, and 8 bases lay outside the gene matches. CDR3 in DNA: TGTGCCAGCAGTTATCTTAGCGGGACTCAAGAGACCCAGTACTTC. The encoded protein is CASSYLSGTQETQYF.

This sequence joins TRBV24-1 and TRBJ1-2, with 12 bases lining up with TRBD1. Germline trimming cut 9 bases from V and 7 bases from J; bases unmatched to any gene: 5. Germline values: CDR1 KGHDR, CDR2 SFDVKD. The CDR3 is 13 amino acids. CDR3 in amino acids: CATRDRGLGGYTF. CDR3 in DNA: TGTGCCACCCGGGACAGGGGGCTTGGTGGCTACACCTTC.

The rearrangement uses TRBV3-1 (or the pseudogene TRBV3-2) and TRBJ1-6, with D uncertain. CDR1 is LGHDT and CDR2 is YNNKEL in the germline V gene (reference sequence). This CDR3 has 13 amino acids. V lost 1 base and J 14 bases, leaving 12 bases between the germline ends. The CDR3 region is CASSQGSPGALHF. The CDR3 DNA follows: TGTGCCAGCAGCCAAGGGAGTCCCGGGGCCCTCCACTTT.

The chain uses TRBV24-1 and TRBJ2-7; D is possibly TRBD1 (7 bases). CDR3 length equals 16 residues. Deletions cut 3 bases from V and 2 bases from J, with 16 bases between. The germline CDR1 and CDR2 sequences are KGHDR and SFDVKD. CDR3 DNA sequence: TGTGCCACCAGTGATACTGATGGCGGGACAGCCTACGAGCAGTACTTC. Protein: CATSDTDGGTAYEQYF.

The chain has TRBV6-1 and TRBJ1-6; no clear D gene. Germline loops: CDR1 MNHNS, CDR2 SASEGT. Between the trimmed V and J ends, which lost 0 bases and 7 bases, there was a span of 13 bases. The CDR3 extends over 16 amino acids. CDR3 protein: CASSEAVGRANSPLHF. The CDR3 DNA reads TGTGCCAGCAGTGAAGCGGTGGGGAGGGCCAATTCACCCCTCCACTTT.

The J gene is TRBJ1-2, the V gene TRBV28; D remains unclear. V dropped 5 bases and J dropped 4 bases, with 17 bases sitting between them. Germline CDR1 reads MDHEN; CDR2 reads SYDVKM. The CDR3 loop spans 15 amino acids. The CDR3 protein is CASSRPGPRVYGYTF. The DNA for the CDR3 is TGTGCCAGCAGTCGACCCGGGCCCCGGGTCTATGGCTACACCTTC.

The genes are TRBV18 and TRBJ1-1; 10 bases line up with TRBD1. V shed 2 bases, J shed 2 bases, and the junction held 5 bases outside the gene matches. CDR1 is KGHSH, CDR2 LQKENI, per germline. This CDR3 spans 16 amino acids. The CDR3 DNA is TGTGCCAGCTCACCAACGGACAGGGGGACCAACACTGAAGCTTTCTTT. Translation gives CASSPTDRGTNTEAFF.

The CDR3 coding sequence is TGTGCCACCAGCAGAGAAGGGACCCGGGATACGCAGTATTTT. This gives the protein CATSREGTRDTQYF. The chain is built from TRBV15 and TRBJ2-3; D assignment may be TRBD1 or TRBD2 (5 bases each). This CDR3 region has 14 residues. The V end lost 0 bases, the J end lost 6 bases, and 10 bases lay between the germline ends. Germline V CDR1 and CDR2: LNHNV, YYDKDF (reference sequence).

The J gene is TRBJ1-3, the V gene TRBV29-1; 8 bases fit TRBD1. This CDR3 is built from 13 residues. Germline CDR1 reads SQVTM; CDR2 reads ANQGSEA. V was pared by 7 bases and J by 5 bases, with 7 bases of the junction left unmatched. The DNA for the CDR3 is TGCAGCGCAGAGACAGGGGACAGAAACACCATATATTTT. Translation gives CSAETGDRNTIYF.

This clone is a singleton in its sample. V gene TRBV7-9 combines with J gene TRBJ1-3, with D possibly TRBD1 on 5 matching bases. CDR1 and CDR2 (germline): SEHNR, FQNEAQ (reference sequence). This CDR3 contains 15 residues. V dropped 1 base and J dropped 2 bases, with 9 bases sitting between them. CDR3 DNA: TGTGCCAGCAGCTTAGGGTCGGGACCTGGAAACACCATATATTTT. Translation: CASSLGSGPGNTIYF.

The gene calls are TRBV5-1 and TRBJ1-2; D possibly corresponds to TRBD1 (5 bases). CDR1 is SGHRS, CDR2 YFSETQ, per germline. The CDR3 runs to 14 residues. The V and J ends lost 5 bases and 0 bases respectively, with 11 bases between them. The DNA for the CDR3 is TGCGCCAGCAGGACCGGGACGACTAACTATGGCTACACCTTC. Translated, it gives CASRTGTTNYGYTF.

The chain combines TRBV6-5 with TRBJ1-1; no firm D call. This CDR3 is built from 11 residues. The V gene's germline CDR1 is MNHEY and CDR2 SVGAGI. Deletions cut 8 bases from V and 5 bases from J, with 9 bases between. DNA for the CDR3: TGTGCCAGCCTTACAAGGACTGAAGCTTTCTTT. Translating it yields CASLTRTEAFF.